This T cell receptor (beta chain) came from a study of OX40 agonist ivuxolimab in advanced cancers. This table comes from immunoSEQ multiplex PCR, and its TCRdb copy is limited to in-frame clones, with some not included. This table has roughly 72,000 clones, 89% appearing once. This clone occurred a few times. The junction and the germline gene differ at one end; a read error may be behind it. This receptor was obtained from an adult with an advanced solid tumor such as melanoma, head and neck, liver or kidney cancer. The sample in question was CD4+ or CD8+ T cells sorted from blood, obtained in a trial of the OX40 agonist ivuxolimab.

The CDR3 region is CASSLGLGADTQYF. In DNA, the CDR3 is TGTGCCAGCAGTTTGGGGTTGGGGGCAGATACGCAGTATTTT. The chain combines TRBV5-4 with TRBJ2-3, with D perhaps given as TRBD1 or TRBD2 (5 bases each). The germline CDR1 and CDR2 sequences are SGHNT and YYREEE (reference sequence). The CDR3 has 14 residues.